This TCR beta chain derives from a study of regulatory T cells in long-lasting Graves disease. Time point indicated: persistent/refractory GD, antithyroid drugs over 5 years with positive TRAb. From RNA extracted from PBMCs, the TCR library was made. Germline V gene lookup returns CDR1 MGHRA and CDR2 YSYEKL. The CDR3 spans 15 residues. Between the trimmed V and J ends, which lost 1 base and 1 base, there was a span of 11 bases. Combining iRepertoire HTBI primers with Arm-PCR of CDR3 regions, the authors built TCR beta libraries. TCRdb independently ran MiXCR on the multiplex PCR reads; one entry per CDR3 protein. Here the sample spans around 400,000 distinct CDR3 sequences, 20% to 25% being singletons.

The V gene is TRBV4-1, the J gene TRBJ2-7; the D gene is possibly TRBD2 (5 bases). The input for sequencing was peripheral blood mononuclear cells (PBMCs), taken when the disease was refractory, from a patient treated with antithyroid drugs. The TCR comes from a woman in her 40s with Graves disease. The CDR3 spells CASSQGPTGSYEQYF. The CDR3 DNA reads TGCGCCAGCAGCCAAGGCCCAACGGGATCCTACGAGCAGTACTTC.